Each of the 17 T cell receptor beta chains below was sequenced from the same sample in a study of T cells in Graves' hyperthyroidism and ophthalmopathy. The TCR beta CDR3 regions underwent amplification using RNA transcripts as the source. A first-round RT-PCR of the TCR CDR3 used the HTBI primer set. Via MiXCR, TCRdb re-called the multiplex PCR reads, giving one row per CDR3 protein. The table lists about 160,000 distinct CDR3 sequences, roughly 10% of them singletons. The specimen sequenced was blood. The receptor source for this set is a woman aged 18-29 years with Graves' hyperthyroidism that later progressed to Graves' ophthalmopathy.

This clonotype was seen repeatedly, ten times or more. The chain uses TRBV10-3 and TRBJ1-5; 7 nucleotides line up with TRBD1. The CDR3 is 17 amino acids. Germline V gives CDR1 ENHRY, CDR2 SYGVKD. V gave up 1 base and J gave up 4 bases; unmatched junction bases: 10. The CDR3 region has the DNA TGTGCCATCAGTGAGTACCTACTCGGGACAGTGAATCAGCCCCAGCATTTT. Translating gives CAISEYLLGTVNQPQHF.

This clonotype has a count of ten or more. The V gene is TRBV7-2, the J gene TRBJ2-1, with D maybe TRBD2 (5 bases). There are 15 residues in the CDR3. In germline, CDR1 is SGHTA, CDR2 FQGNSA. The V end lost 5 bases, the J end lost 2 bases, and 13 bases lay between the germline ends. This CDR3 is CASSPRGATYNEQFF. The CDR3, as DNA: TGTGCCAGCAGCCCCCGGGGAGCCACCTACAATGAGCAGTTCTTC.

This clonotype was seen many times. V and J are TRBV20-1 and TRBJ1-1; D is unclear. Germline CDR1 and CDR2: DFQATT and SNEGSKA (reference sequence). The V gene lost 2 bases and the J gene lost 6 bases, with 7 bases spanning the gap. The CDR3 is made up of 11 amino acids. The CDR3, as DNA: TGCAGTGCTAGACGTGCGGCTGAAGCTTTCTTT. It specifies CSARRAAEAFF.

This clonotype was picked up a small number of times. The chain recombines TRBV7-9 with TRBJ1-5; D not resolved. The V end lost 1 base, the J end lost 3 bases, and 7 bases lay between the germline ends. CDR3 length equals 14 residues. CDR1 is SEHNR and CDR2 is FQNEAQ in the germline V gene (reference sequence). The CDR3 reads CASSLEGANQPQHF. CDR3 bases: TGTGCCAGCAGCTTAGAGGGCGCCAATCAGCCCCAGCATTTT.

This clonotype appeared many times. The chain recombines TRBV11-2 with TRBJ1-2, with TRBD1 identical over 7 bases. Germline CDR1 reads SGHAT; CDR2 reads FQNNGV. J was trimmed by 3 bases and V by 6 bases; bases with no gene match: 7. The length of the CDR3 is 14 residues. CDR3: CASSSTGSDYGYTF. CDR3 DNA sequence: TGTGCCAGCAGTTCGACAGGGTCTGACTATGGCTACACCTTC.

This clonotype has ten or more counts. The J gene is TRBJ2-7, the V gene TRBV5-4, with D perhaps TRBD2 (5 bases). V dropped 4 bases and J dropped 5 bases, with 19 bases sitting between them. CDR1 is SGHNT and CDR2 is YYREEE in the germline V gene (reference sequence). This CDR3 has 15 amino acids. CDR3 in DNA: TGTGCCAGCAGCCCTCAGCCAGAGGGAGAGAACGAGCAGTACTTC. It is translated as CASSPQPEGENEQYF.

This clonotype has only a few counts. The V gene is TRBV6-5, the J gene TRBJ2-3; a possible D gene is TRBD2 (5 bases). Trimming removed 2 bases from V and 6 bases from J, with 9 bases in between. Germline V gene data show CDR1 as MNHEY and CDR2 as SVGAGI. This CDR3 region has 13 residues. The CDR3 protein is CASSYPSSDTQYF. For the CDR3, the DNA is TGTGCCAGCAGTTACCCTAGCTCGGATACGCAGTATTTT.

Ten or more counts support this clonotype. J is TRBJ1-2 and V is TRBV24-1, with 8 bases that match TRBD1. The ends lost 2 bases at V and 6 bases at J; junction bases unmatched: 4. This CDR3 spans 14 amino acids. The germline V gene has CDR1 KGHDR and CDR2 SFDVKD. The CDR3 sequence: CATSDWTGRNGYTF. The CDR3 bases are TGTGCCACCAGTGATTGGACAGGGAGGAATGGCTACACCTTC.

This clonotype has ten or more counts. The chain joins TRBV20-1 to TRBJ2-3; D perhaps matches TRBD1 (6 bases). The CDR3 extends over 13 amino acids. From germline, CDR1 is DFQATT and CDR2 SNEGSKA (reference sequence). Trimming took 6 bases from V and 3 from J, leaving 13 bases between them. For the CDR3, the DNA is TGCAGTGCCGGATTGAGGGGGACAGATACGCAGTATTTT. Protein sequence: CSAGLRGTDTQYF.

This clonotype was seen only a few times. Here the CDR3 reads CASSFDMYNEQFF. The CDR3 DNA reads as TGTGCCAGCAGCTTTGACATGTACAATGAGCAGTTCTTC. The chain employs TRBV5-6 and TRBJ2-1, with D unresolved. Trimming removed 2 bases at V and 4 bases at J, with 7 bases between. Germline assignment: CDR1 SGHDT and CDR2 YYEEEE. This CDR3 has 13 residues. Together with reference TRBV5-6 and TRBJ2-1, the CDR3 gives the full variable domain: DAGVTQSPTHLIKTRGQQVTLRCSPKSGHDTVSWYQQALGQGPQFIFQYYEEEERQRGNFPDRFSGHQFPNYSSELNVNALLLGDSALYLCASSFDMYNEQFFGPGTRLTVL.

The gene calls are TRBV4-2 and TRBJ1-6; D is ambiguous. CDR1 is LGHNA, CDR2 YNFKEQ, per germline. V was cut by 0 bases and J by 7 bases, with 10 bases left in between. The CDR3 has 15 residues. The CDR3 here is CASSQDPTGNSPLHF. The CDR3, as DNA: TGTGCCAGCAGCCAAGATCCTACCGGGAATTCACCCCTCCACTTT.

This clonotype has ten or more counts. The chain combines TRBV25-1 with TRBJ2-2; 7 bases line up with TRBD2. Germline trimming cut 1 base from V and 5 bases from J; bases unmatched to any gene: 4. This CDR3 is 15 amino acids long. The germline CDR1 and CDR2 sequences are MGHDK and SYGVNS. As DNA, the CDR3 is TGTGCCAGCAGTGAATGGGACGGGGGGACCGGGGAGCTGTTTTTT. It specifies CASSEWDGGTGELFF. Full variable domain (rest looked up from reference TRBV25-1 and TRBJ2-2): EADIYQTPRYLVIGTGKKITLECSQTMGHDKMYWYQQDPGMELHLIHYSYGVNSTEKGDLSSESTVSRIRTEHFPLTLESARPSHTSQYLCASSEWDGGTGELFFGEGSRLTVL.

V gene TRBV5-5 combines with J gene TRBJ2-7; perhaps TRBD2 as D (5 bases). Trimming took off 0 bases at V and 3 bases at J, with 10 bases between the two ends. This CDR3 comprises 14 residues. Germline CDR1 reads SGHKS; CDR2 reads YYEKEE (reference sequence). The CDR3 loop reads CASSLGARDYEQYF. The CDR3, as DNA: TGTGCCAGCAGCTTGGGGGCGAGGGACTACGAGCAGTACTTC.

This clonotype was detected many times. V gene TRBV19 combines with J gene TRBJ1-5; no firm D call. Per the germline V gene, CDR1 is LNHDA and CDR2 is SQIVND (reference sequence). The CDR3 is made up of 14 amino acids. V gave up 0 bases and J gave up 4 bases, with 7 bases separating them. This chain's CDR3 is CASSIDLQNQPQHF. The DNA for the CDR3 is TGTGCCAGTAGTATAGATCTGCAGAATCAGCCCCAGCATTTT.

This clonotype occurred many times. The rearrangement uses TRBV3-1 and TRBJ1-1; D is ambiguous. Germline CDR1 is LGHDT and CDR2 is YNNKEL (reference sequence). Trimming took off 4 bases at V and 1 base at J, with 13 bases between the two ends. The CDR3 is 15 residues long. The CDR3: CASSPTWTANTEAFF. Here the CDR3 DNA reads TGTGCCAGCAGCCCAACGTGGACGGCGAACACTGAAGCTTTCTTT.

This clonotype was detected ten times or more. The rearrangement links TRBV3-1 to TRBJ2-1; D unclear. The V gene's germline CDR1 is LGHDT and CDR2 YNNKEL (reference sequence). The V and J ends lost 1 base and 9 bases respectively, with 13 bases between them. This CDR3 region has 14 residues. CDR3 loop: CASSQVDRSGEQFF. CDR3 DNA sequence: TGTGCCAGCAGCCAAGTCGATAGATCTGGTGAGCAGTTCTTC.

This clonotype was seen at least ten times. This rearrangement joins TRBV18 to TRBJ1-1; no definite D call. Germline CDR1 KGHSH, CDR2 LQKENI. This CDR3 contains 16 residues. V was trimmed by 0 bases and J by 3 bases, leaving 14 bases between them. In nucleotides, the CDR3 is TGTGCCAGCTCACCACCGAGGGCAGCCACGTACACTGAAGCTTTCTTT. Amino acids: CASSPPRAATYTEAFF.